Listed below are T cell receptor beta chains from one sample, sequenced in a study of neoadjuvant nivolumab and ipilimumab in lung cancer. The repertoire was sequenced with immunoSEQ multiplex PCR; TCRdb's copy has only in-frame clones and lacks some. The table records 25,000 to 35,000 clones, roughly 90% of them present only once. The starting material was peripheral blood, obtained after neoadjuvant nivolumab, alone or with ipilimumab, at or shortly before surgery. These receptors were obtained from an adult with non-small cell lung cancer. Both conserved end residues are part of each CDR3. The D gene is left open where the match is weak. Only part of the rows carry a size: once, few, many, or a class if the clone is expanded.

.	TRBV6-1	.	TRBJ2-5	TGTGCCAGCGGGGCCCGGGGGCCCCAGTACTTC	CASGARGPQYF
.	TRBV7-9	.	TRBJ1-1	TGTGCCAGCAGCTTACTGGTTACCCGGAGTCCACTCATGAACACTGAAGCTTTCTTT	CASSLLVTRSPLMNTEAFF
.	TRBV5-1	.	TRBJ1-1	TGCGCCAGCAGCTTGGATGAGGGGTCGAACACTGAAGCTTTCTTT	CASSLDEGSNTEAFF
.	TRBV5-4	.	TRBJ1-4	TGTGCCAGCAGCCGGTCGGGGACTAATGAAAAACTGTTTTTT	CASSRSGTNEKLFF
.	TRBV29-1	.	TRBJ1-1	TGCAGCACCCAAGAGGGCGACACTGAAGCTTTCTTT	CSTQEGDTEAFF
.	TRBV6-1	TRBD1	TRBJ2-7	TGTGCCAGCGGGGGACAGGGACTCAACGAGCAGTACTTC	CASGGQGLNEQYF
.	TRBV7-2	TRBD2	TRBJ2-1	TGTGCCAGCAGCTTATTCTCTAGCGGGGTCTACAATGAGCAGTTCTTC	CASSLFSSGVYNEQFF
few	TRBV6-1	.	TRBJ1-5	TGTGCCAGCAGTCCCCCATGGAGGCAGCCCCAGCATTTT	CASSPPWRQPQHF
.	TRBV19	.	TRBJ2-1	TGTGCCAGTAGTATAAAGACCCCAATGTGGAATGAGCAGTTCTTC	CASSIKTPMWNEQFF
.	TRBV7-8	TRBD2	TRBJ2-2	TGTGCCAGCAGCTTACCTGTCATACCGGGACTAGCTCGCACCGGGGAGCTGTTTTTT	CASSLPVIPGLARTGELFF
.	TRBV7-2	.	TRBJ2-4	TGTGCCAGCAGCTTTGGAGTCCTAGCCAAAAACATTCAGTACTTC	CASSFGVLAKNIQYF